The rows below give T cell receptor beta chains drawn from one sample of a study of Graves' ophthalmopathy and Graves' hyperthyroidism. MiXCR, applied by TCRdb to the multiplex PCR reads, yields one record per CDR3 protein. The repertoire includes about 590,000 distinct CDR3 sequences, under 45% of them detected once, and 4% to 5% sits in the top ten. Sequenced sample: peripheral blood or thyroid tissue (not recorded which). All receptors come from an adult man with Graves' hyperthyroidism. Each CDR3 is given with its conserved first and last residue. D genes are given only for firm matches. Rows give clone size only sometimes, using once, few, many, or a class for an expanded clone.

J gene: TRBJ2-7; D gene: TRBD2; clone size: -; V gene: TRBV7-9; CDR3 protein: CASSPAGTSYYEQYF; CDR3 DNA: TGTGCCAGCAGCCCCGCCGGGACTAGCTACTACGAGCAGTACTTC
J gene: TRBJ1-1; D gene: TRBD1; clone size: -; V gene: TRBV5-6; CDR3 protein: CASSFDRAGEAFF; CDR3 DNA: TGTGCCAGCAGTTTCGACAGGGCGGGAGAAGCTTTCTTT
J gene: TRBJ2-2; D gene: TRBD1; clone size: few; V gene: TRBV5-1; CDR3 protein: CASSLAHETGYTGELFF; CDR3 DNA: TGCGCCAGCAGCTTGGCCCACGAGACAGGGTACACCGGGGAGCTGTTTTTT
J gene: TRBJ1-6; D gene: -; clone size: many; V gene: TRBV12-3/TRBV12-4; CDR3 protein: CASSRGQDNSPLHF; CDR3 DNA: TGTGCCAGCAGCCGGGGACAAGATAATTCACCCCTCCACTTT
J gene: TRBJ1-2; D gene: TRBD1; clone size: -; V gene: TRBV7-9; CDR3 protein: CASSLDDRAHYGYTF; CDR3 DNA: TGTGCCAGCAGCTTAGACGACAGGGCCCACTATGGCTACACCTTC
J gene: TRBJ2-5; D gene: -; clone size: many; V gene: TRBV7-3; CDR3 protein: CASSLTFSETQYF; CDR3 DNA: TGTGCCAGCAGCTTAACGTTCAGTGAGACCCAGTACTTC
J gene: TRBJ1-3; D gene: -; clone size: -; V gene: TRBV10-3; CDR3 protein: CAISEEGPGNTIYF; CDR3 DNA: TGTGCCATCAGTGAGGAGGGGCCTGGAAACACCATATATTTT
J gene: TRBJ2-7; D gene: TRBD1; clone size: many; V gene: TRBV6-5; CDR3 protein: CASSYRRGLGNGEQYF; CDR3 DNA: TGTGCCAGCAGTTACCGCAGGGGGCTTGGGAATGGCGAGCAGTACTTC
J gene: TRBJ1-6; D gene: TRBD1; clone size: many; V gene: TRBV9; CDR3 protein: CASSVGTGVINSPLHF; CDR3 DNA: TGTGCCAGCAGCGTAGGGACAGGGGTTATCAATTCACCCCTCCACTTT
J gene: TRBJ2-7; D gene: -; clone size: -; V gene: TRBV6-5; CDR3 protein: CAGSYSLRGGASYEQYF; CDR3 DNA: TGTGCCGGCAGTTACTCTCTTCGGGGTGGCGCGTCCTACGAGCAGTACTTC
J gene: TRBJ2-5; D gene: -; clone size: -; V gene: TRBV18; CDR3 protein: CASSLDSKETQYF; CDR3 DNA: TGTGCCAGCTCATTGGACAGTAAAGAGACCCAGTACTTC
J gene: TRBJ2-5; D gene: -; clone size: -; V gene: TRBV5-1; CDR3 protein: CAGSLALGKQETQYF; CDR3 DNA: TGCGCCGGCAGCTTGGCGTTGGGGAAACAAGAGACCCAGTACTTC
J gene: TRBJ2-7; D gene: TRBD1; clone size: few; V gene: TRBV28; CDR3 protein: CASKTGTNEQYF; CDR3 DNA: TGTGCCAGCAAGACAGGGACCAACGAGCAGTACTTC
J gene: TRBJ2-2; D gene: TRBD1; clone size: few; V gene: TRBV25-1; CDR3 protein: CASSPARQGPTGELFF; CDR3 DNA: TGTGCCAGCAGCCCCGCTCGACAGGGCCCCACCGGGGAGCTGTTTTTT
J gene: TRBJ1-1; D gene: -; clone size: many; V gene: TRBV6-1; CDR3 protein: CASSDTLNTEAFF; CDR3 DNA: TGTGCCAGCAGTGACACCTTGAACACTGAAGCTTTCTTT
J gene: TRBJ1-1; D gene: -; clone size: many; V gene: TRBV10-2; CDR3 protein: CANSERGGAFF; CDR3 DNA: TGCGCCAACAGTGAGAGGGGGGGAGCTTTCTTT
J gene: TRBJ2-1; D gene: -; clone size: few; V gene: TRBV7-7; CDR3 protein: CASSLGTSGNEQFF; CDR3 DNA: TGTGCTAGCAGCCTCGGGACCTCCGGCAATGAGCAGTTCTTC